These 30 T cell receptor beta chains came from one sample sequenced in a study of cytomegalovirus exposure and HLA in healthy donors. The PCR employed 60 Vbeta primers together with 13 Jbeta primers. Sequenced by immunoSEQ multiplex PCR; TCRdb stores in-frame clones only, minus some. Altogether about 110,000 clones are present, 65% to 75% being singletons, with the ten largest covering approximately 11%. The sample comprised PBMCs. All receptors derive from a man aged 40-55 years in good health and CMV-seropositive.

The V gene is TRBV7-9, the J gene TRBJ2-2, with D maybe TRBD1 (6 bases). Per the germline V gene, CDR1 is SEHNR and CDR2 is FQNEAQ (reference sequence). Trimming shortened V by 4 bases and J by 1 base, and 10 bases separated the two germline ends. The CDR3 length is 15 residues. Here the CDR3 DNA reads TGTGCCAGCAGCTCGACAGGACTGAACACCGGGGAGCTGTTTTTT. This translates into CASSSTGLNTGELFF.

The chain uses TRBV7-2 and TRBJ1-1, with D possibly matching TRBD1 (5 bases). CDR3 length: 13 amino acids. Per the germline V gene, CDR1 is SGHTA and CDR2 is FQGNSA. Trimming removed 4 bases at V and 4 bases at J, with 10 bases between. The CDR3 coding sequence is TGTGCCAGCAGCTCCTCGGGGGGCACTGAAGCTTTCTTT. Protein product: CASSSSGGTEAFF.

The chain recombines TRBV28 with TRBJ2-3, with TRBD2 identical over 16 bases. V lost 5 bases, J lost 3 bases, and 14 bases stayed unmatched. There are 20 residues in the CDR3. Looked up from germline, CDR1 is MDHEN and CDR2 is SYDVKM. The CDR3 loop is CASSTLGTSGRADRTDTQYF. Here the CDR3 DNA reads TGTGCCAGCAGTACCCTCGGGACTAGCGGGAGGGCCGATAGGACAGATACGCAGTATTTT.

The chain employs TRBV7-3 and TRBJ2-7; 12 positions match TRBD2. This CDR3 comprises 18 residues. Germline CDR1 SGHTA, CDR2 FQGTGA. V dropped 5 bases and J dropped 4; count of bases not matched to a gene: 15. The CDR3 DNA reads as TGTGCCAGCAGCGTCAAGACTAGCGGGAGCCCCTTTGGGTACGAGCAGTACGTC. This translates into CASSVKTSGSPFGYEQYV.

V usage is TRBV9 and J usage is TRBJ2-3; D may be TRBD1 (6 bases). V was clipped by 4 bases and J by 8 bases, with 11 bases between them. This CDR3 spans 12 amino acids. Germline-derived CDR1 and CDR2 are SGDLS and YYNGEE. The CDR3 DNA follows: TGTGCCAGCAGCCCCCAAGGGGGTACGCAGTATTTT. Its translation is CASSPQGGTQYF.

The chain employs TRBV19 and TRBJ2-7; TRBD2 matches 7 bases. The CDR3 has 13 residues. The ends lost 3 bases at V and 7 bases at J; junction bases unmatched: 6. Germline values: CDR1 LNHDA, CDR2 SQIVND (reference sequence). In nucleotides, the CDR3 is TGTGCCAGTAGTATGCGACTAGCTGATGAGCAGTACTTC. Encoded protein: CASSMRLADEQYF.

The gene calls are TRBV7-9 and TRBJ1-5; 7 positions agree with TRBD1. Germline assignment: CDR1 SEHNR and CDR2 FQNEAQ (reference sequence). The J segment lost 6 bases and the V segment lost 1 base, leaving 9 bases of the junction unmatched. The CDR3 loop spans 16 amino acids. CDR3 sequence (DNA): TGTGCCAGCAGCTTAGACAGGGGATGGGGCATTCAGCCCCAGCATTTT. It translates to CASSLDRGWGIQPQHF. The full variable domain, completed using reference TRBV7-9 and TRBJ1-5, is DTGVSQNPRHKITKRGQNVTFRCDPISEHNRLYWYRQTLGQGPEFLTYFQNEAQLEKSRLLSDRFSAERPKGSFSTLEIQRTEQGDSAMYLCASSLDRGWGIQPQHFGDGTRLSIL.

The rearrangement joins TRBV29-1 to TRBJ1-2, with 7 bases fitting TRBD1. The CDR3 runs to 13 residues. Trimming at V came to 7 bases and at J to 4 bases, leaving 9 bases not matched to a gene. CDR1 is SQVTM and CDR2 is ANQGSEA in the germline V gene. CDR3 sequence (DNA): TGCAGCGGGCTTACCAGGGGGGCCTATGGCTACACCTTC. This encodes CSGLTRGAYGYTF.

The rearrangement joins TRBV5-4 to TRBJ2-2, with D possibly matching TRBD2 (7 bases). The CDR3 has 15 amino acids. The V end was cut by 0 bases, the J end by 6 bases, with 12 bases between. Germline CDR1 reads SGHNT; CDR2 reads YYREEE (reference sequence). The CDR3 sequence: CASSLEQGRAGELFF. In nucleotides, the CDR3 is TGTGCCAGCAGCTTGGAGCAGGGGAGGGCCGGGGAGCTGTTTTTT.

This clone has more than one count but fewer than ten. The chain uses TRBV4-1 and TRBJ2-7, with TRBD1 matching 10 bases. V shed 10 bases and J 4 bases; nucleotides not matched to a gene: 7. From germline, CDR1 is MGHRA and CDR2 YSYEKL. The CDR3 consists of 13 residues. The CDR3 is CATRRTGGYEQYF. The CDR3 DNA reads as TGCGCCACCCGTCGGACAGGGGGTTACGAGCAGTACTTC.

The CDR3 sequence is CASSQDRGPSYEQYF. The CDR3 region has the DNA TGCGCCAGCAGCCAAGATCGAGGCCCCTCCTACGAGCAGTACTTC. The chain has TRBV4-3 and TRBJ2-7; D gene uncertain. Trimming took 0 bases from V and 0 from J, leaving 9 bases between them. The CDR3 runs to 15 residues. The germline CDR1 and CDR2 sequences are LGHNA and YSLEER.

V is TRBV25-1 and J is TRBJ2-7; D might be TRBD1 (5 bases). The CDR3 sequence is 18 residues long. V was pared by 2 bases and J by 3 bases, with 23 bases between. Germline V gene lookup returns CDR1 MGHDK and CDR2 SYGVNS. CDR3 bases: TGTGCCAGCAGTGAACCCCTTTCAGGGCCGCGTTTACGCTACGAGCAGTACGTC. Amino acid sequence: CASSEPLSGPRLRYEQYV.

The gene calls are TRBV25-1 and TRBJ2-3; D not certain. The CDR3 covers 12 residues. Germline CDR1 and CDR2: MGHDK and SYGVNS. V was clipped by 6 bases and J by 0 bases, with 4 bases between them. CDR3 region: CASSLSTDTQYF. The CDR3 nucleotides read TGTGCCAGCAGCCTCAGCACAGATACGCAGTATTTT. Supplemented by reference TRBV25-1 and TRBJ2-3, the full variable domain reads EADIYQTPRYLVIGTGKKITLECSQTMGHDKMYWYQQDPGMELHLIHYSYGVNSTEKGDLSSESTVSRIRTEHFPLTLESARPSHTSQYLCASSLSTDTQYFGPGTRLTVL.

The rearrangement joins TRBV6-5 to TRBJ2-1; D might be TRBD1 (5 bases). V lost 0 bases and J 8 bases, leaving 8 bases between the germline ends. CDR1 is MNHEY, CDR2 SVGAGI, per germline. There are 13 residues in the CDR3. In DNA, the CDR3 is TGTGCCAGCAGTTACTCGAAGGGGCATGAGCAGTTCTTC. It specifies CASSYSKGHEQFF.

This chain joins TRBV27 and TRBJ2-2, with D perhaps matching TRBD2 (5 bases). V gave up 3 bases and J gave up 7 bases, with 12 bases separating them. The CDR3 consists of 14 residues. Germline V CDR1 and CDR2: MNHEY, SMNVEV (reference sequence). The CDR3 region has the DNA TGTGCCAGCAGTTTGGTCGTCGGGGTCGGGGAGCTGTTTTTT. Its translation is CASSLVVGVGELFF.

The chain couples TRBV7-9 to TRBJ2-7, with D possibly TRBD1 on 7 matching bases. The CDR3 totals 14 residues. V was pared by 1 base and J by 5 bases, with 12 bases between. Germline V CDR1 and CDR2: SEHNR, FQNEAQ (reference sequence). The CDR3 nucleotides are TGTGCCAGCAGCTTAGACAGGGGAGGAGACGAGCAGTACTTC. Encoded protein: CASSLDRGGDEQYF.

V usage is TRBV30 and J usage is TRBJ1-1; tentatively, D is TRBD1 (5 bases). The CDR3 contains 14 residues. Germline V gene data show CDR1 as GTSNPN and CDR2 as SVGIG (reference sequence). Trimming removed 4 bases from V and 4 bases from J, with 16 bases in between. The CDR3 loop is CAWTPLDSFTEAFF. CDR3 nucleotide sequence: TGTGCCTGGACCCCCCTCGACAGCTTCACTGAAGCTTTCTTT.

This chain uses TRBV15 with TRBJ1-5; D not certain. V was cut by 2 bases and J by 4 bases, with 6 bases left in between. CDR1 is LNHNV and CDR2 is YYDKDF in the germline V gene (reference sequence). The CDR3 loop spans 13 amino acids. The CDR3 loop is CATSRNLNQPQHF. DNA of the CDR3: TGTGCCACCAGCAGAAATTTAAATCAGCCCCAGCATTTT.

This clone came up once. The chain recombines TRBV4-2 with TRBJ2-1; D possibly corresponds to TRBD2 (6 bases). V was clipped by 1 base and J by 4 bases, with 17 bases between them. CDR3 length: 17 residues. Germline CDR1 reads LGHNA; CDR2 reads YNFKEQ. CDR3 sequence reads: CASSQAQRESSYNEQFF. The CDR3 DNA sequence: TGTGCCAGCAGCCAAGCCCAACGGGAGTCGTCATACAATGAGCAGTTCTTC.

This clone was counted once. V is TRBV28 and J is TRBJ1-2; 11 bases line up with TRBD1. The V and J ends lost 5 bases and 8 bases, in that order; junction bases with no gene match: 4. Germline V gene sequence: CDR1 MDHEN, CDR2 SYDVKM. This CDR3 contains 13 residues. CDR3 nucleotides: TGTGCCAGCAGTGACGGACAGGGGGCAGGCTACACCTTC. It codes for CASSDGQGAGYTF.

The gene calls are TRBV10-3 and TRBJ1-5; 10 positions agree with TRBD1. V dropped 2 bases and J dropped 5; count of bases not matched to a gene: 3. The CDR3 sequence is 15 residues long. Germline V CDR1 and CDR2: ENHRY, SYGVKD. CDR3 protein: CAISEGTGAYQPQHF. The CDR3, as DNA: TGTGCCATCAGTGAGGGGACAGGGGCGTATCAGCCCCAGCATTTT.

This chain links TRBV9 with TRBJ2-3, with D unresolved. Germline CDR1 is SGDLS and CDR2 is YYNGEE. This CDR3 has 15 amino acids. Trimming took off 0 bases at V and 10 bases at J, with 18 bases between the two ends. CDR3 nucleotides: TGTGCCAGCAGCGTAGTTCCACCAGCGCGGTCTCCGCAGTATTTT. Protein sequence: CASSVVPPARSPQYF.

This clone has just a few counts. This specimen includes other DNA sequences encoding the same CDR3. DNA of the CDR3: TGCGCCAGCAGCCTGAGCGCGGGAGTAGAGACCCAGTACTTC. Its protein is CASSLSAGVETQYF. J is TRBJ2-5 and V is TRBV5-1, with 7 bases that match TRBD2. V was clipped by 4 bases and J by 4 bases; unmatched bases: 7. This CDR3 has 14 residues. Germline CDR1 is SGHRS and CDR2 is YFSETQ.

This chain uses TRBV28 with TRBJ1-2, with D possibly TRBD1 on 6 matching bases. Germline CDR1 MDHEN, CDR2 SYDVKM. The CDR3 is 16 amino acids. V shed 4 bases and J shed 1 base, with 16 bases lying between them. CDR3 loop: CASSSGGAPRNYGYTF. DNA of the CDR3: TGTGCCAGCAGTTCCGGGGGGGCCCCACGTAACTATGGCTACACCTTC.

The chain uses TRBV4-2 and TRBJ2-1; TRBD2 matches at 11 bases. Trimming removed 0 bases from V and 4 bases from J; junction bases left unmatched: 5. Germline-derived CDR1 and CDR2 are LGHNA and YNFKEQ. The CDR3 runs to 17 residues. CDR3 in amino acids: CASSQEVAGGGYNEQFF. The CDR3, as DNA: TGTGCCAGCAGCCAAGAGGTAGCGGGAGGGGGTTACAATGAGCAGTTCTTC.

The V call is TRBV5-1, the J call TRBJ2-2; 11 bases map to TRBD2. This CDR3 has 18 amino acids. Germline V CDR1 and CDR2: SGHRS, YFSETQ. V lost 3 bases, J lost 2 bases, and 9 bases stayed unmatched. The CDR3 sequence is CASSSSGLAGINTGELFF. DNA for the CDR3: TGCGCCAGCAGCTCAAGTGGACTAGCGGGTATAAACACCGGGGAGCTGTTTTTT.

The CDR3 DNA follows: TGTGCCAGCAGTCTGGGACTAGGGTCCCCCTACGAGCAGTACTTC. Its protein is CASSLGLGSPYEQYF. The rearrangement links TRBV27 to TRBJ2-7; 8 bases align to TRBD2. From germline, CDR1 is MNHEY and CDR2 SMNVEV (reference sequence). V trimming: 5 bases; J trimming: 2 bases; junction bases outside the gene matches: 8. CDR3 length equals 15 residues.

The chain carries TRBV2 and TRBJ2-1, with D hard to call. Germline-derived CDR1 and CDR2 are SNHLY and FYNNEI. With 7 bases removed from V and 7 bases from J, the gap between germline ends came to 8 bases. The CDR3 consists of 11 residues. DNA of the CDR3: TGTGCCAGCATTCGTGTGAATGAGCAGTTCTTC. Its protein product is CASIRVNEQFF. Using reference TRBV2 and TRBJ2-1 for the parts outside the CDR3, the full variable domain is EPEVTQTPSHQVTQMGQEVILRCVPISNHLYFYWYRQILGQKVEFLVSFYNNEISEKSEIFDDQFSVERPDGSNFTLKIRSTKLEDSAMYFCASIRVNEQFFGPGTRLTVL.

The chain combines TRBV5-1 with TRBJ1-1, with D maybe TRBD1 (5 bases). The length of the CDR3 is 14 residues. Germline-derived CDR1 and CDR2 are SGHRS and YFSETQ. V was pared by 0 bases and J by 1 base, with 7 bases between. CDR3 DNA sequence: TGCGCCAGCAGCTTGGCCCAGGGGAACACTGAAGCTTTCTTT. The encoded protein is CASSLAQGNTEAFF.

This chain joins TRBV7-2 and TRBJ2-1; 10 positions match TRBD2. The CDR3 is made up of 17 amino acids. Germline CDR1 SGHTA, CDR2 FQGNSA. The V gene end was trimmed by 4 bases and the J gene end by 5 bases; junction bases not matched to a gene: 11. The CDR3 DNA reads TGTGCCAGCAGCTACCACAGCGGGAGGGATCGGAACAATGAGCAGTTCTTC. It encodes CASSYHSGRDRNNEQFF.